This T cell receptor beta chain comes out of a study of blood T cells in healthy people across ages. Findings of the study overall: Donor CMV status, an unknown factor, possibly confounded changes in expanded clonotypes. Naive CD4+ cell counts and diversity both ran higher in long-lived than in aged donors.

In its sample, this clonotype was seen a few times. Its antigen is still unknown. V lost 6 bases and J lost 10, with 25 bases in between. Per germline, CDR1 SQVTM and CDR2 ANQGSEA. The CDR3 loop spans 15 amino acids. Sample-barcoded 5' priming and a J-beta primer mix drove a second PCR of roughly 6 to 12 cycles. One entry per CDR3 protein results from TCRdb running MiXCR on the 5' RACE reads. The sample has 890,000 or so distinct CDR3 sequences, about 62% seen once; the top ten hold about a quarter. Donors were systemically healthy Caucasian individuals from Russia aged roughly 6 to 100 years. The receptor's source is a young man in good health. This chain uses TRBV29-1 with TRBJ2-1; tentatively, D is TRBD2 (6 bases). Sequencing was carried out using blood. The CDR3 nucleotides are TGCAGCGTGGAATTGGCGGCGGGCGGGACTGGGGAGCAGTTCTTC. It codes for CSVELAAGGTGEQFF.